Presented here are 30 T cell receptor beta chains from one specimen sequenced in a study of T-cell memory formation after mild COVID-19. TCRdb analysed the 5' RACE reads with MiXCR anew, one entry per CDR3 protein. The sample shows over 300,000 distinct CDR3 sequences, 20% to 25% of them seen only once. What was sequenced was PBMCs or a T cell subset sorted from them (not recorded which). The source of these receptors is a man between 18 and 29 years old who had mild COVID-19 (a few samples of this study predate the infection). Cell type and time point are not known.

The genes are TRBV18 and TRBJ2-7; D remains unclear. The V end was cut by 5 bases, the J end by 3 bases, with 11 bases between. CDR1 and CDR2 from the germline V gene are KGHSH and LQKENI. The CDR3 contains 13 residues. CDR3: CASSFGGIYEQYF. DNA for the CDR3: TGTGCCAGCTCATTTGGTGGTATCTACGAGCAGTACTTC.

Many counts were recorded for this clonotype. This sequence joins TRBV5-8 and TRBJ2-7; 7 bases fit TRBD1. The CDR3 covers 15 residues. Germline-derived CDR1 and CDR2 are SGHTS and YDEGEE. V dropped 7 bases and J dropped 0; count of bases not matched to a gene: 10. CDR3 residues: CASGLEDRPSYEQYF. CDR3 in DNA: TGTGCCAGCGGCCTTGAGGACAGGCCCTCCTACGAGCAGTACTTC.

The chain joins TRBV20-1 to TRBJ2-2; D is unresolved. Trimming stripped 5 bases from V and 7 bases from J, with 8 bases between. The CDR3 loop spans 11 amino acids. Germline CDR1 is DFQATT and CDR2 is SNEGSKA (reference sequence). The CDR3 here is CSAPSVGELFF. CDR3 nucleotide sequence: TGCAGTGCTCCCTCCGTCGGGGAGCTGTTTTTT.

The sample holds a few counts of this clonotype. This sequence joins TRBV12-3 or TRBV12-4 and TRBJ2-2; D ambiguous. The CDR3 spans 13 residues. V was trimmed by 4 bases and J by 7 bases, leaving 10 bases between them. The CDR3 DNA is TGTGCCAGCAGTTCACGGTCCCTCGGGGAGCTGTTTTTT. Residues: CASSSRSLGELFF.

The CDR3 region has the DNA TGTGCCAGCAGCTTAGGAAACAGGGTGGACTCCTATGGCTACACCTTC. This codes for CASSLGNRVDSYGYTF. The gene calls are TRBV7-2 and TRBJ1-2; D perhaps matches TRBD1 (6 bases). CDR3 length: 16 amino acids. V was pared by 1 base and J by 4 bases, with 16 bases between. Germline loops: CDR1 SGHTA, CDR2 FQGNSA.

The rearrangement links TRBV6-2 or TRBV6-3 to TRBJ2-2, with TRBD2 identical over 12 bases. This CDR3 has 16 amino acids. Germline V gene sequence: CDR1 MNHEY, CDR2 SVGEGT. J was trimmed by 5 bases and V by 5 bases; bases with no gene match: 6. The CDR3 loop is CASSRLAGVVTGELFF. The CDR3 DNA reads TGTGCCAGCAGTCGACTAGCGGGGGTCGTAACCGGGGAGCTGTTTTTT.

The V gene is TRBV7-2, the J gene TRBJ1-6; D gene ambiguous. The ends were cut back, 6 bases at V and 7 bases at J, with 10 bases in the middle. The CDR3 contains 13 residues. Germline loops: CDR1 SGHTA, CDR2 FQGNSA. The DNA for the CDR3 is TGTGCCAGCAGTTCCCCCATGAATTCACCCCTCCACTTT. It codes for CASSSPMNSPLHF.

This chain uses TRBV7-2 with TRBJ1-6, with D possibly being TRBD1 (6 bases). V was trimmed by 4 bases and J by 10 bases, leaving 17 bases between them. CDR3 length: 15 amino acids. Per germline, CDR1 SGHTA and CDR2 FQGNSA. Here the CDR3 DNA reads TGTGCCAGCAGCTCGTATGGGACAATCCCCTCACCCCTCCACTTT. It codes for CASSSYGTIPSPLHF.

The V gene is TRBV9, the J gene TRBJ1-2, with D unclear. Germline CDR1 and CDR2: SGDLS and YYNGEE. This CDR3 is built from 13 residues. Trimming shortened V by 5 bases and J by 5 bases, and 13 bases separated the two germline ends. Here the CDR3 DNA reads TGTGCCAGCAGGAAGAACGACGGGTATGGCTACACCTTC. Residues: CASRKNDGYGYTF.

V gene TRBV6-6 combines with J gene TRBJ1-4; D is possibly TRBD1 (5 bases). This CDR3 is 15 amino acids long. Germline V gene data show CDR1 as MNHNY and CDR2 as SVGAGI (reference sequence). V dropped 6 bases and J dropped 8 bases, with 19 bases sitting between them. CDR3 DNA: TGTGCCAGCAGCTTACAGCAGGGCGGAGGGGAAAAACTGTTTTTT. Translating it yields CASSLQQGGGEKLFF.

Only a few counts were recorded for this clonotype. The chain carries TRBV10-3 and TRBJ2-3, with no clear D. The CDR3 loop spans 15 amino acids. Trimming removed 0 bases from V and 5 bases from J, with 12 bases in between. Germline-derived CDR1 and CDR2 are ENHRY and SYGVKD. CDR3 in amino acids: CAISESRQRLDTQYF. The CDR3 DNA sequence: TGTGCCATCAGTGAGTCGAGGCAGCGTTTAGATACGCAGTATTTT.

This clonotype was observed a handful of times. The chain recombines TRBV15 with TRBJ2-3; unclear D gene. Germline lookup yields CDR1 LNHNV and CDR2 YYDKDF (reference sequence). This CDR3 spans 12 amino acids. Trimming took 5 bases from V and 6 from J, leaving 9 bases between them. CDR3 sequence reads: CATSPSVDTQYF. CDR3 DNA sequence: TGTGCCACCAGCCCCTCGGTGGATACGCAGTATTTT.

V is TRBV6-2 or TRBV6-3 and J is TRBJ1-5; weak D call: TRBD1 (5 bases). CDR1 is MNHEY, CDR2 SVGEGT, per germline. The CDR3 sequence is 18 residues long. V was clipped by 2 bases and J by 6 bases, with 23 bases between them. The chain's CDR3 is CASSYESWGTAKRQPQHF. The CDR3 nucleotides read TGTGCCAGCAGTTACGAGTCGTGGGGCACCGCCAAGCGTCAGCCCCAGCATTTT.

This clonotype has more than one count but fewer than ten. The rearrangement uses TRBV7-9 and TRBJ2-5, with 7 bases lining up with TRBD2. V lost 4 bases and J lost 5; bases outside the gene matches: 10. This CDR3 spans 15 amino acids. In germline, CDR1 is SEHNR, CDR2 FQNEAQ (reference sequence). Written as DNA, the CDR3 is TGTGCCAGCAGCTCCCCTGCAGCGGGGTTGGAGACCCAGTACTTC. Its translation: CASSSPAAGLETQYF. Combining the CDR3 with reference TRBV7-9 and TRBJ2-5 gives the whole variable domain DTGVSQNPRHKITKRGQNVTFRCDPISEHNRLYWYRQTLGQGPEFLTYFQNEAQLEKSRLLSDRFSAERPKGSFSTLEIQRTEQGDSAMYLCASSSPAAGLETQYFGPGTRLLVL.

This clonotype appeared a few times. The chain carries TRBV4-1 and TRBJ1-5; D uncertain. V lost 5 bases to trimming and J lost 6 bases, with 17 bases between them. The germline V gene has CDR1 MGHRA and CDR2 YSYEKL. This CDR3 contains 15 residues. The CDR3 DNA is TGCGCCAGCAGCTCCCCACGGATGGTCGGTCAGCCCCAGCATTTT. Protein: CASSSPRMVGQPQHF.

CDR3 coding DNA: TGCGCCAGCAACCCGACAGGGGGCATCGAGACGCAGTATTTT. It encodes CASNPTGGIETQYF. This chain links TRBV5-1 with TRBJ2-3, with 10 bases identical to TRBD1. Per germline, CDR1 SGHRS and CDR2 YFSETQ. Trimming removed 6 bases from V and 9 bases from J; junction bases left unmatched: 10. The CDR3 length is 14 residues.

The chain recombines TRBV2 with TRBJ2-7; D gene unclear. CDR1 is SNHLY, CDR2 FYNNEI, per germline. The V end lost 6 bases, the J end lost 2 bases, and 8 bases lay between the germline ends. The CDR3 runs 12 residues. CDR3 amino acids: CASSDPPYEQYF. CDR3 coding DNA: TGTGCCAGCAGCGACCCCCCCTACGAGCAGTACTTC.

This clonotype showed up just a few times. The gene calls are TRBV20-1 and TRBJ1-2; no reliable D call. The CDR3 is 14 residues long. Germline CDR1 reads DFQATT; CDR2 reads SNEGSKA (reference sequence). V was pared by 5 bases and J by 8 bases, with 21 bases between. The CDR3 DNA reads TGCAGTGCTTCTACCGGAGTTTCACCGGAGGGCTACACCTTC. Its protein is CSASTGVSPEGYTF.

The gene calls are TRBV10-3 and TRBJ2-5; D not resolved. Germline CDR1 and CDR2: ENHRY and SYGVKD. The CDR3 contains 13 residues. V lost 2 bases, J lost 5 bases, and 9 bases lay in between. As DNA, the CDR3 is TGTGCCATCAGTGAGAACATGAGGGAGACCCAGTACTTC. Translation: CAISENMRETQYF.

The chain is built from TRBV7-6 and TRBJ2-7; D is uncertain. The CDR3 totals 16 residues. Germline V gene lookup returns CDR1 SGHVS and CDR2 FNYEAQ. The ends were cut back, 3 bases at V and 3 bases at J, with 18 bases in the middle. In DNA, the CDR3 is TGTGCCAGCAGCTTCCGGGCCATGGGGTCCTACTACGAGCAGTACTTC. Translated: CASSFRAMGSYYEQYF.

This clonotype was counted ten times or more. The chain combines TRBV5-1 with TRBJ1-1; D perhaps matches TRBD1 (5 bases). Germline CDR1 SGHRS, CDR2 YFSETQ. Trimming removed 0 bases from V and 5 bases from J, with 11 bases in between. The CDR3 covers 14 residues. CDR3 region: CASSLVGEGTEAFF. DNA of the CDR3: TGCGCCAGCAGCTTGGTAGGGGAGGGGACTGAAGCTTTCTTT.

The genes are TRBV28 and TRBJ2-7; D is unclear. This CDR3 is 13 amino acids long. Trimming cost V 8 bases and J 2 bases, with 13 bases left between them. Germline V CDR1 and CDR2: MDHEN, SYDVKM. The CDR3 coding sequence is TGTGCCAGCTGCGTTACAGAACCCTACGAGCAGTACTTC. Residues: CASCVTEPYEQYF. The full variable domain, its missing parts supplied by reference TRBV28 and TRBJ2-7, is DVKVTQSSRYLVKRTGEKVFLECVQDMDHENMFWYRQDPGLGLRLIYFSYDVKMKEKGDIPEGYSVSREKKERFSLILESASTNQTSMYLCASCVTEPYEQYFGPGTRLTVT.

This clonotype was counted a few times. The chain joins TRBV29-1 to TRBJ2-5; the D gene could be TRBD1 or TRBD2 (5 bases each). Germline lookup yields CDR1 SQVTM and CDR2 ANQGSEA. V was clipped by 3 bases and J by 2 bases, with 13 bases between them. The CDR3 runs 14 residues. The CDR3 spells CSVELVGVQETQYF. CDR3 nucleotide sequence: TGCAGCGTTGAGTTGGTGGGGGTACAAGAGACCCAGTACTTC. The complete variable domain, with remaining parts taken from reference TRBV29-1 and TRBJ2-5, reads SAVISQKPSRDICQRGTSLTIQCQVDSQVTMMFWYRQQPGQSLTLIATANQGSEATYESGFVIDKFPISRPNLTFSTLTVSNMSPEDSSIYLCSVELVGVQETQYFGPGTRLLVL.

The gene calls are TRBV7-3 and TRBJ1-4; D perhaps matches TRBD1 (6 bases). The ends were cut back, 7 bases at V and 6 bases at J, with 18 bases in the middle. This CDR3 region has 15 residues. From germline, CDR1 is SGHTA and CDR2 FQGTGA. In DNA, the CDR3 is TGTGCCAGCACCGTGCTGGGGGGGCAGGATGAAAAACTGTTTTTT. Protein sequence: CASTVLGGQDEKLFF.

This clonotype was recorded many times. The rearrangement joins TRBV18 to TRBJ2-3; D not certain. Trimming cost V 5 bases and J 1 base, with 7 bases left between them. This CDR3 is built from 13 residues. CDR1 is KGHSH, CDR2 LQKENI, per germline. CDR3: CASSVTGTDTQYF. CDR3 DNA sequence: TGTGCCAGCTCAGTTACGGGCACAGATACGCAGTATTTT.

The chain combines TRBV6-5 with TRBJ1-5, with TRBD1 as a possible D gene (5 bases). The CDR3 sequence is 15 residues long. The germline gives CDR1 MNHEY, CDR2 SVGAGI. V lost 4 bases, J lost 7 bases, and 17 bases lay in between. CDR3 protein: CASSSSGTGRQPQHF. In DNA, the CDR3 is TGTGCCAGCAGTTCCTCCGGGACGGGGAGACAGCCCCAGCATTTT.

In its sample, this clonotype was seen a few times. The CDR3 reads CASSTVWTPQETQYF. CDR3 nucleotides: TGTGCCAGCAGCACCGTGTGGACACCCCAAGAGACCCAGTACTTC. This chain joins TRBV7-2 and TRBJ2-5, with D possibly matching TRBD1 (5 bases). The CDR3 is 15 residues long. Trimming pared 5 bases from V and 1 base from J, leaving 14 bases between. Germline CDR1 reads SGHTA; CDR2 reads FQGNSA.

The CDR3 nucleotides read TGCGCCAGCAGCTTGGACAGGGTCCCGGGGTACAATGAGCAGTTCTTC. It encodes CASSLDRVPGYNEQFF. The chain uses TRBV5-1 and TRBJ2-1; a possible D gene is TRBD1 (6 bases). V dropped 0 bases and J dropped 4 bases, with 14 bases sitting between them. The CDR3 spans 16 residues. Germline V gene sequence: CDR1 SGHRS, CDR2 YFSETQ.

This chain links TRBV20-1 with TRBJ1-2, with D hard to call. In germline, CDR1 is DFQATT, CDR2 SNEGSKA (reference sequence). The V gene lost 0 bases and the J gene lost 3 bases, with 17 bases spanning the gap. The CDR3 is 16 residues long. In DNA form, the CDR3 reads TGCAGTGCTAGAGATCCGGCCCGGGAGGGCGACTATGGCTACACCTTC. Its protein is CSARDPAREGDYGYTF.

The J gene is TRBJ2-6, the V gene TRBV5-1; TRBD1 matches at 8 bases. This CDR3 contains 18 residues. From germline, CDR1 is SGHRS and CDR2 YFSETQ. The V and J ends lost 2 bases and 0 bases, in that order; junction bases with no gene match: 7. The CDR3 loop is CASSFTTGAGSGANVLTF. The CDR3 bases are TGCGCCAGCAGCTTTACGACAGGGGCAGGCTCTGGGGCCAACGTCCTGACTTTC.